This T cell receptor beta chain emerged from a study of T cells in Graves' hyperthyroidism and ophthalmopathy (dated by TCRdb to between 2019 and 2020). Study-wide context: Peripheral blood samples were taken at initial diagnosis, before any treatment was given. To identify TCR V-J signatures that set the groups apart, the researchers used a discovery cohort of 95 to 100 patients, made up of under 50 with Graves' ophthalmopathy and about 55 with stable Graves' hyperthyroidism. Prospective prediction of ophthalmopathy was tested in an independent validation cohort consisting of fewer than 20 hyperthyroidism patients and more than 15 patients who later progressed to ophthalmopathy. For training and testing, the 80 to 100 patients in the discovery cohort were randomly divided in a 7:3 ratio. In addition, the study compared T-cell repertoires in thyroid tissue and in blood from about 6 Graves' hyperthyroidism patients. After sampling, hyperthyroidism patients received methimazole starting at 30 mg daily, and ophthalmopathy patients received high-dose intravenous methylprednisolone. TCR Vbeta CDR3 sequencing of 120 to 150 peripheral blood samples (fewer than 45 ophthalmopathy, around 80 hyperthyroidism and about 17 progressor patients) is reported in the paper.

On the study overall, not on this receptor specifically: In validation, the model predicted progression to ophthalmopathy with approximately 69% sensitivity and less than 80% specificity, a median of about six months before onset. Sample size was not statistically predetermined, and blinding of investigators to group allocation was not performed. Blood samples also contained most of the expanded thyroid clonotypes (frequency above 0.001), which suggests that blood repertoires may reflect thyroid immune responses. Ophthalmopathy was separated from stable hyperthyroidism by a 13 V-J signature model, with around 90% sensitivity and about 81% specificity obtained in cross-validation and 80%/75% obtained in testing.

Moderately to severely active disease, a Clinical Activity Score of at least 3, a NOSPECS grade of at least 4, and a duration under 3 months were present in ophthalmopathy patients. Patients with uncontrolled infections, other autoimmune diseases, pregnancy or lactation were excluded. Clinical symptoms, serum thyroxine and TRAb, thyroid ultrasound, and orbital computed tomography formed the basis for the diagnoses. PBMCs were isolated from 7.5 to 10 ml of fresh peripheral blood by Ficoll-Paque density gradient centrifugation. Trizol reagent was used to extract total RNA, and RNA quality was then checked on an Agilent 2100 Bioanalyzer. Amplification of TCR beta CDR3 regions was carried out from RNA transcripts. The TCR CDR3 was subjected to a first round of RT-PCR using the HTBI primer set and the Qiagen OneStep RT-PCR kit. The libraries were constructed in a second round of multiplex PCR and then size-selected and purified. Sequencing of the libraries was done on an Illumina HiSeq2000 using paired-end 100 bp reads. The published analysis was carried out like this. SOAPnuke was used to process the raw data, removing reads that contained adapters or uncalled bases, had a mean Phred below 15, or lacked an exact match to the constant primer or identifier. COPE v1.2.5 was used to merge the high-quality paired reads, and each unique nucleotide sequence was defined as a clonotype. Clonotypes were aligned to IMGT TRBV, TRBD and TRBJ reference segments using MiTCR v1.1. Only V-J combinations with frequency above 0.0001, covering 99.2% of repertoires, were analysed. The TCS score was defined as F50 (clonal expansion) divided by E x V (chaos), with BLOSUM62-based TCRdist calculated between CDR3 peptides within each V-J. Welch's t-statistics and random forest reduced several hundred V-J features to some 14, which were used in a naive Bayes classifier (R e1071). The raw public data were reprocessed by TCRdb itself: fastp quality trimming at Q25, MiXCR clonotype calling, in-frame beta chains only. Each CDR3 protein gets just one entry, which takes the most common genes and DNA from the rows behind it. These V and J calls rely on TCRdb rather than the paper's analysis. This sample is represented by roughly 280,000 distinct CDR3 sequences; about 20% of them were singletons. The top ten constitute roughly 60% of the sample.

The CDR1 and CDR2 encoded by the germline V gene are ENHRY and SYGVKD. From cysteine to phenylalanine, the CDR3 is 12 amino acids long. Only CDR3 DNA is held: 36 bases, read in frame from base 1. V trim: 6 bases; J trim: 8 bases; unmatched bases: 5. Concerning this clonotype itself: What this receptor recognizes is not known. No quality values exist for individual bases; no much larger clone is one base distant.

Sequenced material: blood. This receptor was identified in a man aged 25 to 45 with Graves' ophthalmopathy. The rearrangement combines TRBV10-3 with TRBJ1-2; 8 bases in the junction line up with TRBD1. The DNA sequence follows: TGTGCCATCAGCTTGACAGGGGTCGGCTACACCTTC. The encoded protein is CAISLTGVGYTF.